Each of the 18 T cell receptor beta chains below was sequenced from the same sample in a study of long-term antiretroviral therapy in people with HIV. Survey-level resolution applied to immunoSEQ assay v3.0. Assay: immunoSEQ multiplex PCR; the TCRdb copy retains only in-frame clones and omits some. The sample holds tens of thousands of clones, around 80% seen once. The specimen comprised unsorted PBMCs, sampled 2 years after starting antiretroviral therapy. The receptors shown here come from a woman aged 50 to 60 with HIV.

This chain links TRBV11-2 with TRBJ1-1; a weak D match, TRBD1 (5 bases). CDR1 is SGHAT and CDR2 is FQNNGV in the germline V gene. The ends were cut back, 1 base at V and 0 bases at J, with 9 bases in the middle. CDR3 length: 15 amino acids. The CDR3 protein is CASSLGQPLNTEAFF. CDR3 bases: TGTGCCAGCAGCTTAGGACAGCCCTTGAACACTGAAGCTTTCTTT. The entire variable domain, with the rest obtained from reference TRBV11-2 and TRBJ1-1, is as follows: EAGVAQSPRYKIIEKRQSVAFWCNPISGHATLYWYQQILGQGPKLLIQFQNNGVVDDSQLPKDRFSAERLKGVDSTLKIQPAKLEDSAVYLCASSLGQPLNTEAFFGQGTRLTVV.

Only a few counts were recorded for this clone. J is TRBJ1-5 and V is TRBV19; D may be TRBD1 (5 bases). The CDR3 extends over 12 amino acids. Looked up from germline, CDR1 is LNHDA and CDR2 is SQIVND (reference sequence). V was pared by 6 bases and J by 7 bases, with 10 bases between. Here the CDR3 DNA reads TGTGCCAGTAGGAACGAGGGGCAGCCCCAGCATTTT. This encodes CASRNEGQPQHF.

The chain employs TRBV19 and TRBJ1-2; D remains ambiguous. The CDR3 is 13 residues long. The ends were cut back, 3 bases at V and 5 bases at J, with 10 bases in the middle. CDR1 and CDR2 (germline): LNHDA, SQIVND (reference sequence). The CDR3 DNA sequence: TGTGCCAGTAGTATTTTCGGGGTTTATGGCTACACCTTC. This gives the protein CASSIFGVYGYTF.

V and J are TRBV7-7 and TRBJ2-5; D possibly corresponds to TRBD2 (6 bases). CDR1 and CDR2 from the germline V gene are SSHAT and FNYEAQ (reference sequence). The V and J ends lost 8 bases and 5 bases respectively, with 15 bases between them. The CDR3 totals 13 residues. The DNA for the CDR3 is TGTGCCAGCCTTGCGGGGATCGGGGAGACCCAGTACTTC. It translates to CASLAGIGETQYF.

This chain links TRBV2 with TRBJ2-4; tentatively, D is TRBD1 (6 bases). Trimming left V 1 base short and J 10 bases short, with 11 bases between. The germline gives CDR1 SNHLY, CDR2 FYNNEI. The length of the CDR3 is 13 residues. CDR3: CASSEDNRAIQYF. The DNA of the CDR3 is TGTGCCAGCAGTGAAGATAACAGGGCGATTCAGTACTTC.

The rearrangement joins TRBV15 to TRBJ1-2, with no clear D. Germline CDR1 is LNHNV and CDR2 is YYDKDF (reference sequence). The CDR3 has 15 residues. Trimming shortened V by 1 base and J by 0 bases, and 9 bases separated the two germline ends. The CDR3 loop is CATSRGAASNYGYTF. CDR3 nucleotides: TGTGCCACCAGCAGAGGTGCGGCTTCTAACTATGGCTACACCTTC.

This CDR3 is CVRSLGRGNQPQHF. DNA of the CDR3: TGTGTCAGAAGCTTAGGAAGAGGTAATCAGCCCCAGCATTTT. The J gene is TRBJ1-5, the V gene TRBV7-5. TRBV7-5 is assigned pseudogene status. The CDR3 spans 14 residues.

V is TRBV30 and J is TRBJ1-6, with a possible D match to TRBD1 (5 bases). This CDR3 is built from 15 residues. V gave up 3 bases and J gave up 6 bases, with 15 bases separating them. Germline assignment: CDR1 GTSNPN and CDR2 SVGIG (reference sequence). CDR3 amino acids: CAWRGTGTFNSPLHF. Here the CDR3 DNA reads TGTGCCTGGAGAGGTACGGGGACGTTTAATTCACCCCTCCACTTT.

V and J are TRBV27 and TRBJ2-2; no definite D call. This CDR3 comprises 17 residues. Germline V gene lookup returns CDR1 MNHEY and CDR2 SMNVEV (reference sequence). V was shortened by 5 bases and J by 5 bases, with 21 bases between the two germline ends. DNA for the CDR3: TGTGCCAGCAGTCATCCTGGGGTAGCCCTGAGAACCGGGGAGCTGTTTTTT. Translated, it gives CASSHPGVALRTGELFF.

This rearrangement joins TRBV9 to TRBJ2-3, with TRBD2 identical over 8 bases. Per germline, CDR1 SGDLS and CDR2 YYNGEE. Unmatched junction bases numbered 10, after V lost 4 bases and J lost 6 bases. The CDR3 has 15 residues. In DNA form, the CDR3 reads TGTGCCAGCAGCTCATCCGGGACTAGGGGGGATACGCAGTATTTT. It specifies CASSSSGTRGDTQYF.

The J gene is TRBJ1-3, the V gene TRBV5-1; D ambiguous. V lost 0 bases, J lost 4 bases, and 2 bases lay in between. Germline V gene lookup returns CDR1 SGHRS and CDR2 YFSETQ. The CDR3 sequence is 12 residues long. The CDR3 here is CASSLEGNTIYF. The DNA of the CDR3 is TGCGCCAGCAGCTTGGAAGGAAACACCATATATTTT.

By sample fraction, this clone is medium-sized. The chain links TRBV7-3 to TRBJ2-7; D is undetermined. The CDR3 covers 13 residues. Trimming removed 4 bases at V and 4 bases at J, with 11 bases between. Germline values: CDR1 SGHTA, CDR2 FQGTGA. The CDR3 bases are TGTGCCAGCAGCTCCCCGACTCTTTACGAGCAGTACTTC. This codes for CASSSPTLYEQYF.

The chain joins TRBV2 to TRBJ1-5; D not certain. V was trimmed by 8 bases and J by 3 bases, leaving 8 bases between them. The CDR3 extends over 12 amino acids. Germline V gene lookup returns CDR1 SNHLY and CDR2 FYNNEI. CDR3 residues: CASGRNNQPQHF. For the CDR3, the DNA is TGTGCCAGCGGACGGAACAATCAGCCCCAGCATTTT.

V is TRBV19 and J is TRBJ2-2, with 9 positions matching TRBD2. Germline CDR1 is LNHDA and CDR2 is SQIVND (reference sequence). The CDR3 contains 15 residues. V shed 1 base and J 9 bases; nucleotides not matched to a gene: 6. The CDR3 bases are TGTGCCAGTAGTATAGGCGGGGGGGCCCCCAGGGAGCTGTTTTTT. Residues: CASSIGGGAPRELFF.

The rearrangement uses TRBV6-1 and TRBJ1-1; maybe TRBD1 (5 bases). This CDR3 is built from 16 residues. V was pared by 2 bases and J by 5 bases, with 18 bases between. Germline CDR1 reads MNHNS; CDR2 reads SASEGT. CDR3: CASSEYAAGQGTEAFF. The CDR3 DNA reads as TGTGCCAGCAGTGAATACGCGGCAGGGCAGGGAACTGAAGCTTTCTTT.

The V and J genes are TRBV4-1 and TRBJ1-2; D not resolved. The CDR3 extends over 14 amino acids. CDR1 is MGHRA, CDR2 YSYEKL, per germline. V lost 1 base to trimming and J lost 2 bases, with 8 bases between them. CDR3 sequence reads: CASSQVEENYGYTF. The CDR3 DNA is TGCGCCAGCAGCCAAGTCGAGGAAAACTATGGCTACACCTTC.

The gene calls are TRBV5-1 and TRBJ2-2, with TRBD2 matching 9 bases. CDR1 and CDR2 from the germline V gene are SGHRS and YFSETQ. J was trimmed by 7 bases and V by 5 bases; bases with no gene match: 9. The CDR3 length is 15 residues. The CDR3 reads CASRAAGGSFGELFF. The CDR3 nucleotides read TGCGCCAGCAGAGCAGCGGGGGGAAGTTTCGGGGAGCTGTTTTTT.

This rearrangement joins TRBV5-1 to TRBJ2-7; 8 nucleotides line up with TRBD1. This CDR3 has 16 residues. CDR1 is SGHRS, CDR2 YFSETQ, per germline. The V segment lost 0 bases and the J segment 6 bases; nucleotides outside the gene matches: 11. The CDR3 bases are TGCGCCAGCAGCTTGGGTGGGGTAGACAGGGGAAGCGAGCAGTACGTC. Protein: CASSLGGVDRGSEQYV.